This TCR beta chain was sequenced for a study of blood T cell repertoires in COVID-19. Method: immunoSEQ multiplex PCR; TCRdb's copy keeps in-frame clones and lacks some. The sample comprises around 300,000 clones, 88% of which are singletons, and under 6% rests with the top ten. The receptor was isolated from a man aged 30-40 years who had recovered from COVID-19. Sequencing was carried out using PBMCs or T cells enriched from blood (not recorded which).

The CDR3 region is CASSRQGTYEQYF. The CDR3 nucleotides read TGTGCCAGCTCAAGACAGGGAACCTACGAGCAGTACTTC. The chain has TRBV18 and TRBJ2-7; 7 positions agree with TRBD1. The CDR3 extends over 13 amino acids. Germline V gene sequence: CDR1 KGHSH, CDR2 LQKENI. Trimming at V came to 5 bases and at J to 2 bases, leaving 3 bases not matched to a gene.